Listed below are T cell receptor beta chains from one sample, sequenced in a study of blood T cell repertoires in COVID-19. TCRdb's table, derived via immunoSEQ multiplex PCR, lists solely in-frame clones and lacks some. The sample contains some 250,000 clones, approximately 84% of which appear only once. The sequenced material came from peripheral blood. These receptors all stem from a woman between 25 and 40 years old who had recovered from COVID-19. Both conserved end residues are trimmed from each CDR3. Some rows mark clone size as missing; the rest say once, few, many or name a class of expanded clone.

few | TRBJ1-2 | TRBV5-6 | ASSLDSNYGYT
. | TRBJ2-1 | TRBV5-1 | ASSPTPASGSRNEQF
. | TRBJ1-2 | TRBV18 | ASSPQQGDYGYT
once | TRBJ1-3 | TRBV18 | ASSPIGAIQSSGNTIY
. | TRBJ2-7 | TRBV5-1 | ASRGGVNGEQY
. | TRBJ1-5 | TRBV5-1 | ASSQAVNQPQH
. | TRBJ2-1 | TRBV19 | ASSIISGAKF
once | TRBJ2-7 | TRBV25-1 | ASSEWQGAYEQY
. | TRBJ1-2 | TRBV5-6 | ASSFVPGQGQGYGYT
. | TRBJ1-1 | TRBV21-1 | ASSKGQGSYTEAF
. | TRBJ1-2 | TRBV4-1 | ASSPSGSYGYT
. | TRBJ1-5 | TRBV29-1 | SASDGLLGNQPQH
. | TRBJ2-6 | TRBV3-1/TRBV3-2 | ASSLDRSGANVLT
few | TRBJ2-3 | TRBV6-1 | ASSESSGIDTQY
. | TRBJ1-3 | TRBV19 | ASSIIATGTRRNTIY
once | TRBJ2-7 | TRBV2 | ASIGPRGEQY
. | TRBJ1-1 | TRBV3-1/TRBV3-2 | ASSQIRDRGETF
. | TRBJ1-6 | TRBV6-1 | ASSEGLKNSPLH
once | TRBJ2-5 | TRBV9 | ASSVGDSQETQY
once | TRBJ2-7 | TRBV7-9 | ASSYGTSGGDEQY
. | TRBJ2-1 | TRBV19 | ASRTGPRGEQF
. | TRBJ1-4 | TRBV9 | ASSVRHTPNEKLF
. | TRBJ1-4 | TRBV9 | ASSVEGASEKLF
. | TRBJ2-7 | TRBV28 | ASSSGTYEQY
. | TRBJ1-1 | TRBV12-3/TRBV12-4 | ASSSAGGTEAF
. | TRBJ1-1 | TRBV7-9 | ASSLAGSKPNTEAF
. | TRBJ1-3 | TRBV6-5 | ASSNIQGNTIY
. | TRBJ1-2 | TRBV5-1 | ASSPLPNYGYT
. | TRBJ2-1 | TRBV5-4 | ASRSSGGAEGEQF
. | TRBJ2-3 | TRBV5-4 | ASSGTPSTDTQY
. | TRBJ2-1 | TRBV9 | ASSVGAGGYNEQF
. | TRBJ1-4 | TRBV4-3 | ASSLNQGAGSEKLF
. | TRBJ2-3 | TRBV29-1 | SVEGLAAVLSTDTQY
few | TRBJ2-2 | TRBV10-3 | AISESWDRGTGELF
. | TRBJ1-6 | TRBV2 | ASRGGIGNSPLH
. | TRBJ2-5 | TRBV5-3 | ARSLSLGGGVETQY
. | TRBJ1-1 | TRBV27 | ASRWGQGDTEAF
. | TRBJ2-5 | TRBV6-2/TRBV6-3 | ASSKREQETQY
few | TRBJ1-6 | TRBV4-3 | ASSLGGSPLH
. | TRBJ1-1 | TRBV5-1 | ASRPPGRGIAEAF
. | TRBJ2-4 | TRBV7-9 | ASSLGGDLAKNIQY
. | TRBJ1-1 | TRBV9 | ASSASDRGRFAF
. | TRBJ2-3 | TRBV5-1 | ASSTGLAGSPTDTQY
few | TRBJ2-6 | TRBV5-5 | ASTMDEDTSGANVLT
. | TRBJ2-5 | TRBV13 | ASSLRTFQETQY
few | TRBJ2-2 | TRBV15 | ATGDTGPGELF
. | TRBJ2-1 | TRBV27 | ASSHQGSEQF
. | TRBJ2-2 | TRBV9 | ASSVSYTGELF
. | TRBJ2-1 | TRBV7-3 | ASSSTGNEQF
. | TRBJ1-2 | TRBV29-1 | SPLDRAAHGYT
. | TRBJ2-6 | TRBV10-3 | AISGPPAAGGANVLT
. | TRBJ2-7 | TRBV9 | ASSVVEGLEQY
. | TRBJ2-1 | TRBV6-5 | ASSQAGTGIDEQF
. | TRBJ1-2 | TRBV18 | ASSPDGEYGYT